This T cell receptor beta chain was found in a study of T cell changes during pregnancy in multiple sclerosis. Clones were sequenced by immunoSEQ multiplex PCR, and TCRdb holds only the in-frame ones, with some missing. The repertoire holds 65,000 to 85,000 clones, approximately 91% seen once, with more than 1.3% in the top ten. This TCR was recovered from a female donor with multiple sclerosis, enrolled in a pregnancy study. Sequenced material: peripheral blood, taken in the third trimester of pregnancy.

CDR3 amino acids: CAISESKRYLYGYTF. CDR3 DNA sequence: TGTGCCATCAGTGAGTCTAAACGGTACCTCTATGGCTACACCTTC. The genes are TRBV10-3 and TRBJ1-2; D unclear. Germline values: CDR1 ENHRY, CDR2 SYGVKD. V was shortened by 0 bases and J by 4 bases, with 12 bases between the two germline ends. This CDR3 region has 15 residues.